This T cell receptor (beta chain) was recorded in a study of blood T cells in healthy people across ages. Findings and limits, study-wide: More naive CD4+ cells and higher diversity marked long-lived donors relative to aged donors. There was no known CMV status for donors, so expanded clonotype changes were possibly confounded.

With a J-beta primer mix and a sample-barcoded 5' primer, a second PCR ran about 6 to 11 cycles. TCRdb fed the 5' RACE reads into MiXCR, producing one record per CDR3 protein. The repertoire holds around 1,500,000 distinct CDR3 sequences, approximately 40% seen once, with 7% to 9.5% in the top ten. Concerning this clonotype: As yet, its antigen is unknown.

The TCR was taken from a woman under 30 in good health. Sequencing input: blood.

The CDR3 region is CASSSTGTSGGAGTQYF. The CDR3 bases are TGCGCCAGCAGCTCCACCGGGACTAGCGGGGGGGCTGGTACGCAGTATTTT. This chain links TRBV5-1 with TRBJ2-3; TRBD2 aligns across 16 bases. This CDR3 is built from 17 residues. With V trimmed by 3 bases and J by 8 bases, 9 bases remained unmatched. The germline CDR1 and CDR2 sequences are SGHRS and YFSETQ.